This section outlines one TCR beta chain sequence together with its context. Its antigen is currently unknown. These data come from a study of cytomegalovirus exposure and HLA in healthy donors. PCR employed 60 Vbeta and 13 Jbeta primers. Profiling relied on immunoSEQ multiplex PCR, and the TCRdb table lists in-frame clones only, not all of them. The table has around 200,000 clones, about 77% seen once. Study results and caveats: The authors considered a cluster of highly shared sequence variants likely to be a sequencing artifact. Rare TCR sequences dominated, though some public TCRs recurred in many donors.

The CDR3 contains 14 residues. The junction had 14 bases not matched to a gene; V was cut back by 11 bases and J by 7 bases. The germline V gene has CDR1 MNHNY and CDR2 SVGAGI (reference sequence). The chain joins TRBV6-6 to TRBJ1-5, with 7 bases fitting TRBD1. The origin of this receptor is a man younger than 40 in good health and CMV-seropositive. Sequencing input: PBMCs. This CDR3 is CAAMGDRVGQPQHF. The CDR3 DNA is TGTGCCGCCATGGGAGACAGGGTAGGACAGCCCCAGCATTTT.